The 20 T cell receptor beta chains below all came from one sample that was sequenced in a study of Ad26.COV2.S vaccination and SARS-CoV-2 variants. Sequenced by immunoSEQ multiplex PCR; TCRdb stores in-frame clones only, minus some. The sample records over 85,000 clones, around 80% being singletons. The sequences come from peripheral blood, collected after recovery from COVID-19. Receptors were obtained from a human donor who had recovered from COVID-19.

The chain employs TRBV6-5 and TRBJ2-7, with 7 nucleotides matching TRBD1. V lost 2 bases and J lost 2; bases outside the gene matches: 6. This CDR3 comprises 15 residues. CDR1 is MNHEY, CDR2 SVGAGI, per germline. CDR3 loop: CASSYLTGQTYEQYF. CDR3 nucleotides: TGTGCCAGCAGTTACCTCACGGGACAGACCTACGAGCAGTACTTC.

A single count supports this clone. The rearrangement links TRBV3-1 (or the pseudogene TRBV3-2) to TRBJ1-4, with a tentative D call TRBD1 (5 bases). CDR3 length equals 14 residues. V lost 2 bases and J lost 8, with 12 bases in between. Germline V gene sequence: CDR1 LGHDT, CDR2 YNNKEL (reference sequence). The CDR3 reads CASSQRESGEKLFF. CDR3 coding DNA: TGTGCCAGCAGCCAACGCGAATCAGGGGAAAAACTGTTTTTT.

The V call is TRBV11-3, the J call TRBJ2-3; D ambiguous. The CDR3 is made up of 12 amino acids. Germline loops: CDR1 SGHNT, CDR2 YENEEA. Trimming shortened V by 4 bases and J by 4 bases, and 6 bases separated the two germline ends. Written as DNA, the CDR3 is TGTGCCAGCAGCTCGACACCAGATACGCAGTATTTT. Its protein is CASSSTPDTQYF.

The chain couples TRBV19 to TRBJ1-1, with a tentative D call TRBD1 (6 bases). Germline V gene lookup returns CDR1 LNHDA and CDR2 SQIVND (reference sequence). This CDR3 has 15 residues. V was pared by 4 bases and J by 3 bases, with 15 bases between. The CDR3 spells CASSTITGTYTEAFF. CDR3 bases: TGTGCCAGTAGTACCATAACAGGGACCTACACTGAAGCTTTCTTT.

The rearrangement links TRBV11-1 to TRBJ2-2, with 7 bases fitting TRBD2. After removal of 5 bases from V and 0 bases from J, the junction contained 6 bases not matched to a gene. Germline V gives CDR1 SGHAT, CDR2 FQDESV (reference sequence). This CDR3 spans 16 amino acids. The CDR3 protein is CASSLRTRANTGELFF. The CDR3 nucleotides are TGTGCCAGCAGCCTCAGGACTAGGGCGAACACCGGGGAGCTGTTTTTT.

V and J are TRBV6-5 and TRBJ1-1; D possibly corresponds to TRBD1 (5 bases). Trimming removed 6 bases at V and 1 base at J, with 15 bases between. This CDR3 region has 15 residues. CDR1 and CDR2 from the germline V gene are MNHEY and SVGAGI. The chain's CDR3 is CASRAGPGGNTEAFF. The DNA for the CDR3 is TGTGCCAGCAGGGCGGGCCCCGGGGGGAACACTGAAGCTTTCTTT.

The chain combines TRBV3-1 (or the pseudogene TRBV3-2) with TRBJ1-5, with unresolved D. Trimming took 1 base from V and 1 from J, leaving 8 bases between them. Germline V gives CDR1 LGHDT, CDR2 YNNKEL (reference sequence). This CDR3 contains 15 residues. CDR3 nucleotide sequence: TGTGCCAGCAGCCAAGCGCCTGGGAGCAATCAGCCCCAGCATTTT. Its protein product is CASSQAPGSNQPQHF.

V usage is TRBV5-1 and J usage is TRBJ2-3, with TRBD2 matching 9 bases. The CDR3 runs to 15 residues. Germline V gene data show CDR1 as SGHRS and CDR2 as YFSETQ. Germline trimming cut 2 bases from V and 6 bases from J; bases unmatched to any gene: 7. The CDR3 region is CASSFSRGGVDTQYF. CDR3 DNA sequence: TGCGCCAGCAGCTTCTCGCGGGGGGGCGTCGATACGCAGTATTTT.

This chain uses TRBV7-2 with TRBJ1-6; D is undetermined. Trimming removed 1 base at V and 7 bases at J, with 17 bases between. CDR1 and CDR2 (germline): SGHTA, FQGNSA. The CDR3 sequence is 17 residues long. CDR3 sequence reads: CASSLDVVQTVNSPLHF. The DNA of the CDR3 is TGTGCCAGCAGCTTAGACGTGGTTCAGACGGTGAATTCACCCCTCCACTTT.

This clone appeared a single time. This chain joins TRBV30 and TRBJ1-3; 7 bases agree with TRBD1. CDR1 and CDR2 (germline): GTSNPN, SVGIG (reference sequence). Unmatched junction bases numbered 5, after V lost 5 bases and J lost 4 bases. The CDR3 extends over 13 amino acids. The CDR3 DNA is TGTGCCTGGGGACAGGTCGAAGGAAACACCATATATTTT. It specifies CAWGQVEGNTIYF.

The V call is TRBV7-3, the J call TRBJ2-3; TRBD1 matches 8 bases. The CDR3 has 15 residues. V dropped 2 bases and J dropped 3; count of bases not matched to a gene: 4. The V gene's germline CDR1 is SGHTA and CDR2 FQGTGA. CDR3 in amino acids: CASSLDRGSTDTQYF. The CDR3 DNA reads TGTGCCAGCAGCTTAGACAGGGGAAGTACAGATACGCAGTATTTT.

The CDR3 DNA follows: TGTGCCATCAGTGGGGCAGCACAAGAGACCCAGTACTTC. Protein sequence: CAISGAAQETQYF. The chain joins TRBV10-3 to TRBJ2-5; D remains ambiguous. V was trimmed by 4 bases and J by 2 bases, leaving 8 bases between them. Germline V CDR1 and CDR2: ENHRY, SYGVKD. The CDR3 loop spans 13 amino acids.

The chain joins TRBV5-6 to TRBJ1-5; 11 nucleotides align to TRBD1. Germline V gene sequence: CDR1 SGHDT, CDR2 YYEEEE. The J segment lost 2 bases and the V segment lost 4 bases, leaving 5 bases of the junction unmatched. This CDR3 is built from 16 residues. For the CDR3, the DNA is TGTGCCAGCAGCCCTGGACAGGGGGCTGGCAATCAGCCCCAGCATTTT. Protein: CASSPGQGAGNQPQHF.

This clone has a handful of counts. The chain couples TRBV4-2 to TRBJ2-7; 8 bases agree with TRBD2. CDR3 length: 19 amino acids. Germline values: CDR1 LGHNA, CDR2 YNFKEQ. Losses at the gene ends were 2 bases for V and 2 bases for J; bases not matched to a gene: 17. CDR3 nucleotides: TGTGCCAGCAGCCAACCGGGTCCATCTGTCGGGAGGGAGACCTACGAGCAGTACTTC. Translating gives CASSQPGPSVGRETYEQYF.

In this sample, this clone turned up a few times. The chain is built from TRBV6-5 and TRBJ1-1, with D possibly matching TRBD1 (5 bases). The CDR3 has 15 amino acids. Germline V lookup: CDR1 MNHEY, CDR2 SVGAGI. V was pared by 2 bases and J by 4 bases, with 14 bases between. The CDR3 DNA reads as TGTGCCAGCAGTTACGGCGGGGGTACGGCCACTGAAGCTTTCTTT. It translates to CASSYGGGTATEAFF.

With regard to this clone: Other nucleotide sequences in the sample specify the same CDR3. The chain carries TRBV6-1 and TRBJ1-4; TRBD1 aligns across 8 bases. The CDR3 runs 16 residues. J gave up 5 bases and V 3 bases, and 8 bases lay outside the gene matches. CDR1 is MNHNS, CDR2 SASEGT, per germline. The CDR3 loop is CASSEIRGRGNEKLFF. CDR3 nucleotides: TGTGCCAGCAGTGAGATCAGGGGGCGCGGCAATGAAAAACTGTTTTTT.

The V call is TRBV3-1 (or the pseudogene TRBV3-2), the J call TRBJ1-1, with D uncertain. Germline loops: CDR1 LGHDT, CDR2 YNNKEL (reference sequence). V shed 3 bases and J shed 8 bases, with 10 bases lying between them. The CDR3 totals 12 residues. The CDR3 here is CASSHEFREAFF. CDR3 in DNA: TGTGCCAGCAGCCACGAATTTAGAGAAGCTTTCTTT.

V and J are TRBV12-3 or TRBV12-4 and TRBJ2-1; no firm D call. The CDR3 length is 13 residues. V was clipped by 8 bases and J by 7 bases, with 15 bases between them. The CDR3 loop is CASYSFENNEQFF. The CDR3 nucleotides are TGTGCCAGCTACAGTTTTGAGAATAATGAGCAGTTCTTC.

The chain links TRBV10-1 to TRBJ1-1; possibly TRBD1 for D (6 bases). The CDR3 spans 13 residues. Trimming took 6 bases from V and 3 from J, leaving 11 bases between them. Germline CDR1 is WNHNN and CDR2 is SYGVQD (reference sequence). CDR3 nucleotide sequence: TGCGCCAGCAGAGGAAACAGGGACACTGAAGCTTTCTTT. Translating gives CASRGNRDTEAFF.

V usage is TRBV27 and J usage is TRBJ2-1; 10 bases fit TRBD2. The CDR3 covers 16 residues. The germline V gene encodes CDR1 MNHEY and CDR2 SMNVEV (reference sequence). After removal of 3 bases from V and 0 bases from J, the junction contained 2 bases not matched to a gene. The CDR3 DNA sequence: TGTGCCAGCAGTTTTTGGACTAGCGGCTCCTACAATGAGCAGTTCTTC. Translation gives CASSFWTSGSYNEQFF.